This is a list of T cell receptor beta chains from one sample in a study of beta chain features in type 1 diabetes. The repertoire was sequenced with immunoSEQ multiplex PCR; TCRdb's copy has only in-frame clones and lacks some. This repertoire shows hundreds of thousands of clones, less than 15% found once; its top ten account for around 0.026%. Sequenced: naive CD4+ T cells from blood. Source of these receptors: a woman in her thirties or forties in good health. CDR3s include the opening cysteine and the closing phenylalanine or tryptophan. The order of the fields is V gene, CDR3 length, D gene, J gene, clone size, CDR3 DNA, CDR3 protein. A D gene is named only where the DNA matches it firmly. Some rows mark clone size as missing; the rest say once, few, many or name a class of expanded clone.

TRBV5-1,17,-,TRBJ2-3,-,TGCGCCAGCAGCTTGGCCCCCCTGGCAGGTAACACAGATACGCAGTATTTT,CASSLAPLAGNTDTQYF
TRBV6-1,12,-,TRBJ1-4,few,TGTGCCAGCAGTCAACCGCAGGTAGAACTGTTTTTT,CASSQPQVELFF
TRBV14,13,-,TRBJ2-7,few,TGTGCCAGCAGCCAAGGGAGTTCCTACGAGCAGTACTTC,CASSQGSSYEQYF
TRBV9,14,TRBD2,TRBJ2-3,few,TGTGCCAGCAGCCTTAGCGGGTGGGCAGATACGCAGTATTTT,CASSLSGWADTQYF
TRBV27,13,TRBD1,TRBJ1-2,-,TGTGCCAGCAGTTTAAGACAGGGTGGGGGCTACACCTTC,CASSLRQGGGYTF
TRBV7-9,16,TRBD1,TRBJ1-2,-,TGTGCCAGCAGTTTGGGACAGGGGGTTAAGAACTATGGCTACACCTTC,CASSLGQGVKNYGYTF
TRBV6-1,15,TRBD1,TRBJ1-5,few,TGTGCCAGCAGGGGAGGACAGGGGAGCAATCAGCCCCAGCATTTT,CASRGGQGSNQPQHF
TRBV5-6,17,-,TRBJ2-4,-,TGTGCCAGCAGCGCGGGACAGCAGGAGGTGGCCAAAAACATTCAGTACTTC,CASSAGQQEVAKNIQYF
TRBV21-1,16,-,TRBJ2-3,-,TGTGCCAGCAGCGTCTCCGGGACACCGAGCACAGATACGCAGTATTTT,CASSVSGTPSTDTQYF
TRBV5-8,14,-,TRBJ1-1,once,TGTGCCAGCAGCTTCACCGGGTGGAACACTGAAGCTTTCTTT,CASSFTGWNTEAFF
TRBV4-1,16,TRBD1,TRBJ2-7,-,TGCGCCAGCAGCCAACCGGGACAGGGGTCAGCCTACGAGCAGTACTTC,CASSQPGQGSAYEQYF
TRBV5-4,17,-,TRBJ2-5,-,TGTGCCAGCAGCCCCGCTTTCCCCGACCATGGGAGAGAGACCCAGTACTTC,CASSPAFPDHGRETQYF
TRBV6-6,16,TRBD1,TRBJ1-1,-,TGTGCCAGCAGCCGGGACAGGGGGACCTCGTGGACTGAAGCTTTCTTT,CASSRDRGTSWTEAFF
TRBV14,15,TRBD2,TRBJ2-1,many,TGTGCCAGCAGCCCGCGGGGGAGCTCCTACAATGAGCAGTTCTTC,CASSPRGSSYNEQFF
TRBV7-2,17,TRBD2,TRBJ2-3,-,TGTGCCAGCAGCTTGACTAGCGGGGGGGCCGGCACAGATACGCAGTATTTT,CASSLTSGGAGTDTQYF
TRBV5-1,15,-,TRBJ1-1,-,TGCGCCAGCAGCTTGGAGGGGATATTTAACACTGAAGCTTTCTTT,CASSLEGIFNTEAFF
TRBV19,15,-,TRBJ2-6,-,TGTGCCAGTAGACCACAGGGAGCTGGGGCCAACGTCCTGACTTTC,CASRPQGAGANVLTF
TRBV6-1,17,-,TRBJ2-3,-,TGTGCCAGCAGTGAGAGACTAGTATCGGGCCACACAGATACGCAGTATTTT,CASSERLVSGHTDTQYF
TRBV4-1,18,TRBD2,TRBJ2-7,few,TGCGCCAGCAGCCAAGACCCCATTGGACTAGCGGGGGCATACGAGCAGTACTTC,CASSQDPIGLAGAYEQYF
TRBV6-5,16,-,TRBJ2-2,-,TGTGCCAGCAGTTACCTCTATTCTAGAATTCACGGGGAGCTGTTTTTT,CASSYLYSRIHGELFF
TRBV5-4,16,-,TRBJ1-4,few,TGTGCCAGCAGCTTGGCCAAGGGGCAGGGAAGGGAAAAACTGTTTTTT,CASSLAKGQGREKLFF
TRBV5-1,16,-,TRBJ2-1,-,TGCGCCAGCAGTGGGGGGGGGCCAAGGGAGTACAATGAGCAGTTCTTC,CASSGGGPREYNEQFF
TRBV2,15,TRBD2,TRBJ2-5,few,TGTGCCAGCAGCCAACTAGCGGGGGGCCAAGAGACCCAGTACTTC,CASSQLAGGQETQYF
TRBV11-2,15,TRBD1,TRBJ2-7,few,TGTGCCAGCAGCCCAATACGGGACAGGGCCTACGAGCAGTACTTC,CASSPIRDRAYEQYF
TRBV19,15,TRBD1,TRBJ2-5,-,TGTGCCAGTAAGGACAGGGGAGGATCACGAGAGACCCAGTACTTC,CASKDRGGSRETQYF
TRBV5-1,15,-,TRBJ2-3,-,TGCGCCAGCAGCTTGCTAGCGCAAAGCACAGATACGCAGTATTTT,CASSLLAQSTDTQYF
TRBV11-2,16,TRBD1,TRBJ2-7,-,TGTGCCAGCAGCTTCAGCCCAGGGGACAGGGACTACGAGCAGTACTTC,CASSFSPGDRDYEQYF
TRBV6-1,12,-,TRBJ1-2,-,TGTGCCAGCACGGGCAGCGGCTATGGCTACACCTTC,CASTGSGYGYTF
TRBV5-1,14,TRBD2,TRBJ2-5,-,TGCGCCAGCAGTCCTCTTGGGACTAGCGAGACCCAGTACTTC,CASSPLGTSETQYF
TRBV4-1,13,-,TRBJ1-2,few,TGCGCCAGCAGCCAGGGGCAGGGTTGGGGCTACACCTTC,CASSQGQGWGYTF
TRBV4-1,16,-,TRBJ1-2,-,TGCGCCAGCAGCCAGCGTTCTGCGGGACTATACGGTGGCTACACCTTC,CASSQRSAGLYGGYTF
TRBV6-5,14,TRBD1,TRBJ1-1,-,TGTGCCAGCAGTTCCGGGACAGCGAACACTGAAGCTTTCTTT,CASSSGTANTEAFF
TRBV19,17,TRBD2,TRBJ2-5,-,TGTGCCAGTAGTACACCGGGACTAGGCCCTGTAAAAGAGACCCAGTACTTC,CASSTPGLGPVKETQYF
TRBV6-5,15,TRBD1,TRBJ1-5,-,TGTGCCAGCAGTTACTATTGGACAGGGGATCAGCCCCAGCATTTT,CASSYYWTGDQPQHF
TRBV5-1,13,-,TRBJ1-2,few,TGCGCCAGCAGCTTCCGGCGCGGGGGGGGCTACACCTTC,CASSFRRGGGYTF
TRBV4-3,15,-,TRBJ2-6,few,TGCGCCAGCAGCCAAGTCAACTCTGGGGCCAACGTCCTGACTTTC,CASSQVNSGANVLTF
TRBV18,13,-,TRBJ1-1,-,TGTGCCAGCTCACCGACAGATAACACTGAAGCTTTCTTT,CASSPTDNTEAFF
TRBV7-2,15,TRBD2,TRBJ2-7,few,TGTGCCAGCAGCCCAGCCGGGACTAGCGTCTACGAGCAGTACTTC,CASSPAGTSVYEQYF
TRBV5-1,16,-,TRBJ2-2,-,TGCGCCAGCAGCCCGGCCGCAGGGTTTTACACCGGGGAGCTGTTTTTT,CASSPAAGFYTGELFF
TRBV4-3,13,-,TRBJ1-1,few,TGCGCCAGCAGCCAAATTCTGAGCACTGAAGCTTTCTTT,CASSQILSTEAFF
TRBV4-1,15,TRBD2,TRBJ2-3,many,TGCGCCAGCAGCCAGGTTGGGACTAGCGCAGATACGCAGTATTTT,CASSQVGTSADTQYF
TRBV14,18,TRBD2,TRBJ2-3,-,TGTGCCAGCAGCCAAGACGCGACTAGCGGGAGCTCCGGAGATACGCAGTATTTT,CASSQDATSGSSGDTQYF
TRBV29-1,13,-,TRBJ2-5,few,TGCAGCGTTGAATTGTTTGGGGGGGAGACCCAGTACTTC,CSVELFGGETQYF
TRBV23-1,19,TRBD1,TRBJ1-4,few,TGCGCCAGCAGTCTTCCGGGCCCCCTTTCCAGGGGGCAAGGAGAAAAACTGTTTTTT,CASSLPGPLSRGQGEKLFF
TRBV9,16,TRBD2,TRBJ2-7,-,TGTGCCAGCAGCGTAGATCCTAGCGGGGGCGCCTACGAGCAGTACTTC,CASSVDPSGGAYEQYF
TRBV2,12,-,TRBJ2-7,few,TGTGCCAGCAGTGAACAGTCCTACGAGCAGTACTTC,CASSEQSYEQYF